These T cell receptor beta chains were read from a single sample in a study of cytomegalovirus exposure and HLA in healthy donors. TCRdb's copy holds only in-frame clones and misses some; the assay was immunoSEQ multiplex PCR. Recorded for this sample: 150,000 to 250,000 clones. The specimen was PBMCs. The receptors were sampled from a boy aged 10-17 years in good health and CMV-seronegative. Both conserved end residues are part of each CDR3. D genes are given only for firm matches.

length,D,V,J,CDR3,DNA
13,-,TRBV5-6,TRBJ2-1,CASSRGSYNEQFF,TGTGCCAGCAGCAGGGGTTCCTACAATGAGCAGTTCTTC
15,TRBD1,TRBV27,TRBJ2-1,CASSLRQGRDNEQFF,TGTGCCAGCAGTCTCCGACAGGGCAGGGACAATGAGCAGTTCTTC
13,-,TRBV29-1,TRBJ2-7,CSVERESSYEQYF,TGCAGCGTTGAAAGAGAGTCATCCTACGAGCAGTACTTC
16,-,TRBV7-8,TRBJ1-5,CASSLGPPEQSQPQHF,TGTGCCAGCAGCCTGGGGCCTCCCGAGCAGAGTCAGCCCCAGCATTTT
14,-,TRBV29-1,TRBJ2-5,CSLPGGTDQETQYF,TGCAGCCTTCCGGGCGGGACAGACCAAGAGACCCAGTACTTC
19,TRBD1,TRBV28,TRBJ1-5,CASSPRNYRGRNSNQPQHF,TGTGCCAGCAGTCCGCGTAACTACAGGGGTCGTAATAGCAATCAGCCCCAGCATTTT
14,-,TRBV11-2,TRBJ1-1,CASSPTAGATEAFF,TGTGCCAGCAGCCCTACAGCGGGGGCCACTGAAGCTTTCTTT
15,-,TRBV14,TRBJ2-2,CASSQDPPSTGELFF,TGTGCCAGCAGCCAAGATCCCCCCTCCACCGGGGAGCTGTTTTTT
16,TRBD2,TRBV5-1,TRBJ2-1,CASSLASGFSYNEQFF,TGCGCCAGCAGCTTGGCTAGCGGCTTCTCCTACAATGAGCAGTTCTTC
15,-,TRBV30,TRBJ1-1,CAWRVGRVSKTEAFF,TGTGCCTGGAGGGTTGGCAGGGTCTCGAAAACTGAAGCTTTCTTT
14,TRBD1,TRBV6-5,TRBJ1-1,CASSSTGGNTEAFF,TGTGCCAGCAGTTCCACAGGGGGGAACACTGAAGCTTTCTTT
15,TRBD1,TRBV4-2,TRBJ1-4,CASSQVDRGGTKLFF,TGTGCCAGCAGCCAAGTCGACAGGGGCGGAACAAAACTGTTTTTT
13,-,TRBV9,TRBJ2-3,CASSDSPTDTQYF,TGTGCCAGCAGCGACAGCCCCACAGATACGCAGTATTTT
14,TRBD1,TRBV30,TRBJ1-6,CAWSSGTGQSPLHF,TGTGCCTGGAGCTCCGGGACAGGGCAATCACCCCTCCACTTT
13,TRBD2,TRBV4-2,TRBJ2-7,CASSQVLAGPQYF,TGTGCCAGCAGCCAAGTCCTAGCGGGGCCTCAGTACTTC
14,TRBD1,TRBV5-4,TRBJ1-1,CASSPGQANTEAFF,TGTGCCAGCAGCCCTGGACAGGCGAACACTGAAGCTTTCTTT
15,TRBD2,TRBV28,TRBJ2-7,CASSPGLAGRYEQYF,TGTGCCAGCAGTCCGGGACTAGCGGGTCGCTACGAGCAGTACTTC
18,TRBD1,TRBV28,TRBJ1-5,CASSLRDRESISNQPQHF,TGTGCCAGCAGTTTAAGGGACAGGGAAAGTATTAGCAATCAGCCCCAGCATTTT
15,-,TRBV6-5,TRBJ2-1,CASSPRLEAYNEQFF,TGTGCCAGCAGTCCGAGACTAGAGGCCTACAATGAGCAGTTCTTC
13,-,TRBV12-5,TRBJ2-5,CASGLGLLETQYF,TGTGCTAGTGGTTTGGGACTTCTCGAGACCCAGTACTTC
14,TRBD1,TRBV13,TRBJ2-7,CASSGRQGDYEQYF,TGTGCCAGCAGCGGCAGACAGGGCGACTACGAGCAGTACTTC
14,-,TRBV29-1,TRBJ2-2,CSTYGADTTGELFF,TGCAGCACGTATGGGGCAGACACCACCGGGGAGCTGTTTTTT
15,TRBD1,TRBV5-1,TRBJ2-5,CASRSLGQGAYEQYF,TGCGCCAGCAGGAGTCTGGGACAGGGGGCGTACGAACAGTACTTC
14,-,TRBV4-1,TRBJ2-5,CASSLQPDSQLQYF,TGCGCCAGCAGCCTTCAACCTGACTCCCAGTTGCAGTACTTC
11,-,TRBV5-4,TRBJ2-7,CASSSSYEQYF,TGTGCCAGCAGCTCTTCCTACGAGCAGTACTTC
12,-,TRBV7-8,TRBJ2-7,CASSLFQYEQYF,TGTGCCAGCAGCTTGTTCCAATACGAGCAGTACTTC
13,-,TRBV19,TRBJ2-7,CASSAQVTYEQYF,TGTGCCAGTAGTGCACAGGTGACATACGAGCAGTACTTC
14,-,TRBV30,TRBJ2-5,CAWNTPGTRETQYF,TGTGCCTGGAACACTCCCGGGACTCGAGAGACCCAGTACTTC
15,-,TRBV5-1,TRBJ1-4,CASNELGAANEKLFF,TGCGCCAGCAACGAACTGGGGGCGGCTAATGAAAAACTGTTTTTT
15,-,TRBV5-1,TRBJ1-1,CASSLAAGSNTEAFF,TGCGCCAGCAGCCTTGCGGCGGGGTCGAACACTGAAGCTTTCTTT
15,-,TRBV6-1,TRBJ2-3,CASVRAPDSSDTQYF,TGTGCCAGCGTACGGGCCCCGGACAGCTCAGATACGCAGTATTTT
11,TRBD1,TRBV19,TRBJ2-7,CASSGGQGQYF,TGTGCCAGTAGTGGGGGACAGGGACAGTACTTC
15,TRBD2,TRBV5-1,TRBJ2-7,CASSSAGTRRDEQYF,TGCGCCAGCAGCTCCGCAGGGACTAGGAGGGACGAGCAGTACTTC
12,TRBD1,TRBV29-1,TRBJ1-2,CSVQDRATDYTF,TGCAGCGTTCAGGACAGGGCGACTGACTACACCTTC
18,TRBD1,TRBV7-8,TRBJ1-2,CTSSSDRGRRVVGYGYTF,TGTACCAGCAGCTCCGACAGGGGGCGCCGAGTAGTCGGCTATGGCTACACCTTC
18,-,TRBV4-1,TRBJ2-1,CASSQAVSAGQPYNEQFF,TGCGCCAGCAGCCAAGCTGTATCGGCGGGACAGCCCTACAATGAGCAGTTCTTC
16,-,TRBV29-1,TRBJ1-6,CSVEFLEGRPNSPLHF,TGCAGCGTTGAATTTTTAGAGGGGAGGCCGAATTCACCCCTCCACTTT
15,-,TRBV28,TRBJ1-5,CASSRQGQPNQPQHF,TGTGCCAGCAGTCGACAAGGACAACCAAATCAGCCCCAGCATTTT
16,TRBD1,TRBV2,TRBJ2-6,CASSGQGAGGANVLTF,TGTGCCAGCAGTGGACAGGGGGCGGGTGGGGCCAACGTCCTGACTTTC
19,TRBD2,TRBV5-1,TRBJ2-1,CASSLTTRTRGGAYNEQFF,TGCGCCAGCAGCTTGACGACCCGGACCCGGGGGGGCGCATACAATGAGCAGTTCTTC
17,-,TRBV6-4,TRBJ1-1,CASSDSSLNYANTEAFF,TGTGCCAGCAGTGATTCATCCCTCAACTACGCAAACACTGAAGCTTTCTTT
12,TRBD2,TRBV19,TRBJ2-7,CATGEGGSEQYF,TGTGCCACCGGAGAGGGAGGGTCCGAGCAGTACTTC
15,-,TRBV9,TRBJ1-1,CASSAGGTMNTEAFF,TGTGCCAGCAGCGCGGGGGGCACTATGAACACTGAAGCTTTCTTT
12,TRBD1,TRBV28,TRBJ1-1,CASSSSDRGAFF,TGTGCCAGCAGTTCATCGGACAGGGGAGCTTTCTTT
16,-,TRBV1,TRBJ1-5,CTSSHLLRGRHQPQHF,TGCACCAGCAGCCATCTTCTCAGGGGTCGACATCAGCCCCAGCATTTT
14,TRBD1,TRBV7-6,TRBJ2-5,CASSSSGGRETQYF,TGTGCCAGCAGCTCTTCAGGGGGCCGAGAGACCCAGTACTTC
15,-,TRBV4-2,TRBJ2-7,CASSQEGPGAYEQYF,TGTGCCAGCAGCCAAGAGGGTCCGGGGGCCTACGAGCAGTACTTC
16,TRBD2,TRBV6-5,TRBJ2-2,CASSYEWGGNTGELFF,TGTGCCAGCAGTTACGAGTGGGGGGGGAACACCGGGGAGCTGTTTTTT
14,-,TRBV4-2,TRBJ2-3,CASSQGTVLDTQYF,TGTGCCAGCAGCCAGGGGACTGTATTGGATACGCAGTATTTT
15,-,TRBV7-7,TRBJ2-2,CASSLGVSGSGELFF,TGTGCTAGCAGCTTAGGGGTATCGGGGTCCGGGGAGCTGTTTTTT
14,-,TRBV5-6,TRBJ2-2,CASSLITSSGELFF,TGTGCCAGCAGCTTGATTACTAGTTCCGGGGAGCTGTTTTTT
16,-,TRBV19,TRBJ1-5,CASSREGGGKYRVQHF,TGTGCCAGTAGCCGCGAGGGGGGGGGCAAATATAGGGTCCAGCATTTT
15,TRBD1,TRBV11-2,TRBJ1-1,CASSSPRGRGPEAFF,TGTGCCAGCAGCTCCCCCAGGGGAAGGGGGCCTGAAGCTTTCTTT
14,TRBD1,TRBV19,TRBJ1-4,CASRDRGASEKLFF,TGTGCCAGTAGGGACAGGGGGGCTTCTGAAAAACTGTTTTTT